This T cell receptor (beta chain) was documented in a study of T cell responses to AZD1222 COVID-19 vaccine. Study-level findings and limits: At baseline, seropositivity was found in only a handful of AZD1222 recipients.

Method: immunoSEQ multiplex PCR; TCRdb's copy keeps in-frame clones and lacks some. The table lists about 110,000 clones, over 75% of them singletons. The CDR3 spans 15 residues. Trimming stripped 5 bases from V and 6 bases from J, with 17 bases between. Germline V gene lookup returns CDR1 SEHNR and CDR2 FQNEAQ (reference sequence). This clone was found a few times. Its antigen remains unidentified. Sequencing used peripheral blood, obtained 28 days after the second AZD1222 dose. The TCR sequence derives from an adult who received the AZD1222 COVID-19 vaccine. The V gene is TRBV7-9, the J gene TRBJ2-1; weak D call: TRBD2 (5 bases). As DNA, the CDR3 is TGTGCCAGCAGCCCAAATCTAAGACTAATCAATGAGCAGTTCTTC. This encodes CASSPNLRLINEQFF.